This T cell receptor beta chain was identified in a study of monozygotic twins with inflammatory bowel disease. Details on this clonotype: Its antigen is undetermined.

The authors made each sample's cDNA in eight separate reactions. cDNA encoding TCRalpha and TCRbeta underwent two nested PCRs of 16 and 9 cycles, each of which was followed by bead purification. After re-calling the 5' RACE reads, TCRdb lists one entry per CDR3 protein, DNA absent. This listing includes 70,000 to 95,000 distinct CDR3 sequences. Study conclusions and caveats: Among IBD patients, TCRbeta diversity (inverse Simpson) was lower than in healthy co-twins. Researchers report that IBD patients shared fewer clonotypes with others than healthy twins, especially amid disease activity.

The specimen was blood. The TCR comes from a human donor with ulcerative colitis or Crohn's disease, or a healthy co-twin of an affected twin (not recorded which).

The CDR3 region is CASSHRFGGYQETQYF. This chain links TRBV4-1 with TRBJ2-5; lacking DNA, the TRBD1 call made by TCRdb goes unchecked. This CDR3 is built from 16 residues. The germline gives CDR1 MGHRA, CDR2 YSYEKL.